One and the same sample provided the 9 T cell receptor beta chains below, sequenced in a study of beta chain features in type 1 diabetes. General study points: Across all four CD4+ subsets, people with type 1 diabetes showed modestly shorter TCRB CDR3s.

The isolated RNA, all of it, was reverse transcribed, so expressed TCRB transcripts were what got sequenced. Using immunoSEQ multiplex PCR, the repertoire was profiled, and TCRdb retains in-frame clones only, with some absent. The sample shows hundreds of thousands of clones, over 12% of them seen only once. These receptors lack a known antigen. The sequenced sample consisted of naive CD4+ T cells from blood. The receptors derive from a man in his late teens or twenties with type 1 diabetes.

This chain joins TRBV2 and TRBJ2-3; 9 positions match TRBD2. The CDR3 has 19 residues. The ends lost 8 bases at V and 0 bases at J; junction bases unmatched: 18. Germline V CDR1 and CDR2: SNHLY, FYNNEI. The CDR3 is CASPTGYLTSGTSTDTQYF. CDR3 coding DNA: TGTGCCAGCCCGACAGGGTACCTGACTAGCGGCACTAGCACAGATACGCAGTATTTT.

This clone was picked up a small number of times. V usage is TRBV29-1 and J usage is TRBJ2-7; D is uncertain. The CDR3 totals 12 residues. V lost 5 bases to trimming and J lost 2 bases, with 10 bases between them. Germline lookup yields CDR1 SQVTM and CDR2 ANQGSEA. In nucleotides, the CDR3 is TGCAGCGTTAAAGCCAATCCCTACGAGCAGTACTTC. Translated, it gives CSVKANPYEQYF.

The chain recombines TRBV28 with TRBJ2-5, with 7 nucleotides matching TRBD1. Trimming cost V 3 bases and J 2 bases; bases outside gene matches: 18. The V gene's germline CDR1 is MDHEN and CDR2 SYDVKM. The CDR3 is 19 residues long. The CDR3, as DNA: TGTGCCAGCAGTTTGAGACCCGGGACAGTCGGCGGCACTCAAGAGACCCAGTACTTC. This codes for CASSLRPGTVGGTQETQYF.

This clone has just a few counts. CDR3 region: CASFTGGQSYEQYF. For the CDR3, the DNA is TGTGCCAGCTTCACTGGAGGACAGTCCTACGAGCAGTACTTC. V gene TRBV28 combines with J gene TRBJ2-7, with D perhaps TRBD1 (6 bases). Trimming removed 8 bases from V and 1 base from J, with 15 bases in between. The CDR3 is made up of 14 amino acids. In germline, CDR1 is MDHEN, CDR2 SYDVKM.

This sequence joins TRBV10-3 and TRBJ2-2; 9 bases agree with TRBD2. The V and J ends lost 9 bases and 8 bases, in that order; junction bases with no gene match: 4. The CDR3 extends over 12 amino acids. Germline CDR1 reads ENHRY; CDR2 reads SYGVKD. CDR3 protein: CAIGLAQGELFF. In DNA form, the CDR3 reads TGTGCCATTGGACTAGCGCAGGGGGAGCTGTTTTTT.

This rearrangement joins TRBV28 to TRBJ2-7; tentatively, D is TRBD1 or TRBD2 (6 bases each). Germline-derived CDR1 and CDR2 are MDHEN and SYDVKM. The V end was cut by 7 bases, the J end by 2 bases, with 18 bases between. The CDR3 is made up of 15 amino acids. CDR3 residues: CASTTPRGPTYEQYF. In nucleotides, the CDR3 is TGTGCCAGCACCACCCCCCGGGGGCCTACCTACGAGCAGTACTTC. Combining the CDR3 with reference TRBV28 and TRBJ2-7 gives the whole variable domain DVKVTQSSRYLVKRTGEKVFLECVQDMDHENMFWYRQDPGLGLRLIYFSYDVKMKEKGDIPEGYSVSREKKERFSLILESASTNQTSMYLCASTTPRGPTYEQYFGPGTRLTVT.

This clone was detected only once. The V gene is TRBV7-6, the J gene TRBJ2-3; TRBD1 might be the D (5 bases). V lost 0 bases, J lost 4 bases, and 14 bases lay in between. Germline values: CDR1 SGHVS, CDR2 FNYEAQ. This CDR3 contains 16 residues. The CDR3 DNA follows: TGTGCCAGCAGCTTAGCTGGCAGGGTAGTCGCAGATACGCAGTATTTT. Translated: CASSLAGRVVADTQYF.

The J gene is TRBJ2-1, the V gene TRBV6-1; TRBD2 aligns across 10 bases. The germline V gene encodes CDR1 MNHNS and CDR2 SASEGT. The V segment lost 3 bases and the J segment 7 bases; nucleotides outside the gene matches: 9. There are 16 residues in the CDR3. The chain's CDR3 is CASSDAGLAAGNEQFF. CDR3 coding DNA: TGTGCCAGCAGTGATGCTGGACTAGCGGCGGGGAATGAGCAGTTCTTC.

This chain connects TRBV30 to TRBJ1-2, with 7 bases identical to TRBD1. Germline CDR1 reads GTSNPN; CDR2 reads SVGIG (reference sequence). The junction had 12 bases not matched to a gene; V was cut back by 7 bases and J by 7 bases. The CDR3 consists of 13 residues. CDR3: CALRRGGAGGYTF. The DNA for the CDR3 is TGTGCCTTACGTAGAGGGGGCGCGGGTGGCTACACCTTC.